This TCR beta chain was documented in a study of CD8 T cells in ankylosing spondylitis. Study results and caveats: What appeared characteristic of ankylosing spondylitis blood was a TCR beta motif of fewer than ten highly homologous variants. The authors reported significant enrichment of disease-linked clones in matched ankylosing spondylitis synovial fluid.

This clonotype was seen at least ten times. No antigen is known for it. In TCRdb, the 5' RACE reads were re-called with MiXCR into one record per CDR3 protein. This sample has over 450,000 distinct CDR3 sequences, with about an eighth found just once. Germline values: CDR1 SGHVS, CDR2 FQNEAQ. Trimming cost V 4 bases and J 0 bases, with 18 bases left between them. CDR3 size: 18 residues. The gene calls are TRBV7-8 and TRBJ2-2; perhaps D is TRBD1 or TRBD2 (5 bases each). This TCR came from a male donor with ankylosing spondylitis. Sequenced sample: blood, either unsorted or a sorted T cell fraction (not recorded which). The CDR3 nucleotides are TGTGCCAGCAGCTATTTCCCCGGGACGGCTGCGAACACCGGGGAGCTGTTTTTT. Its protein product is CASSYFPGTAANTGELFF.